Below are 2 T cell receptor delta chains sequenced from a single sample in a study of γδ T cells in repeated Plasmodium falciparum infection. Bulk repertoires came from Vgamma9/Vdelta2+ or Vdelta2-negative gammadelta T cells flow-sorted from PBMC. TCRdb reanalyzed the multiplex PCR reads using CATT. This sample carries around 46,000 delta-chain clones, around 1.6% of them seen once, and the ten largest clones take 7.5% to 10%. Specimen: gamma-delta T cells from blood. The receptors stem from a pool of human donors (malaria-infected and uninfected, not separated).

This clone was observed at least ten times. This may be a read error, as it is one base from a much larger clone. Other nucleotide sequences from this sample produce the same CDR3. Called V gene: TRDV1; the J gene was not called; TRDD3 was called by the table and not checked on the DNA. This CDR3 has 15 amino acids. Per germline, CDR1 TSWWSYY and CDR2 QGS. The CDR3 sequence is CALGDLHHGGDKLIF. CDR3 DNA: TGTGCTCTTGGGGACCTCCACCATGGGGGCGATAAACTAATCTTT.

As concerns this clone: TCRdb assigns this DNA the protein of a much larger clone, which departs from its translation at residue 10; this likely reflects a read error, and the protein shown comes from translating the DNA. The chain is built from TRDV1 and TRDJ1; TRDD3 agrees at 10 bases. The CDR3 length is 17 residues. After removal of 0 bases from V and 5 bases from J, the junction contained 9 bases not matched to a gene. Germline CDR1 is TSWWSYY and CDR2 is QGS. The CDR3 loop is CALGELSGGYNGDKLIF. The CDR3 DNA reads TGTGCTCTTGGGGAACTTTCTGGGGGATATAACGGGGATAAACTCATCTTT.